This T cell receptor beta chain was observed in a study of blood T cell repertoires in COVID-19. About the research overall: COVID-19 samples, acute and convalescent, were from the United States, Italy and Spain. Sources were T cells, B-cell-depleted T cells, or PBMCs; the material itself was cDNA or gDNA.

Authors' methods: Cell counts per sample came from amplifying reference gene primers. Clones were sequenced by immunoSEQ multiplex PCR, and TCRdb holds only the in-frame ones, with some missing. That table gives V, J and clone size, and the DNA gave D and trimming. Altogether 200,000 to 300,000 clones are present, 80% to 90% being singletons, with the ten largest covering around 2.4%. The V gene end was trimmed by 5 bases and the J gene end by 1 base; junction bases not matched to a gene: 7. From germline, CDR1 is LNHDA and CDR2 SQIVND (reference sequence). This CDR3 spans 16 amino acids. This chain connects TRBV19 to TRBJ2-1; the match to TRBD1 covers 8 bases. This TCR derives from a man between 40 and 49 years old who had recovered from COVID-19. Sequencing used peripheral blood. This CDR3 reads CASSQVQGASYNEQFF. The CDR3, as DNA: TGTGCCAGTAGTCAGGTCCAGGGGGCTTCCTACAATGAGCAGTTCTTC.